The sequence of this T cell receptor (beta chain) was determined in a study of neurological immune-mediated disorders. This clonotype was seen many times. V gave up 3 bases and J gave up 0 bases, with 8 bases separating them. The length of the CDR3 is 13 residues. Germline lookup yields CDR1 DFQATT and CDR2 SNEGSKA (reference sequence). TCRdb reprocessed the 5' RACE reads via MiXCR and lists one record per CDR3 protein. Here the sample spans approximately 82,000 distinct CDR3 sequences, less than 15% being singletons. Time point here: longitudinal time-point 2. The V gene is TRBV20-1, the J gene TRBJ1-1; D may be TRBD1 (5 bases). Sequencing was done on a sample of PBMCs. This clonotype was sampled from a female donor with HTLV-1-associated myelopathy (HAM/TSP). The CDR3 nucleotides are TGCAGTGCTAGCGAGACAGTGAACACTGAAGCTTTCTTT. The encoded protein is CSASETVNTEAFF.